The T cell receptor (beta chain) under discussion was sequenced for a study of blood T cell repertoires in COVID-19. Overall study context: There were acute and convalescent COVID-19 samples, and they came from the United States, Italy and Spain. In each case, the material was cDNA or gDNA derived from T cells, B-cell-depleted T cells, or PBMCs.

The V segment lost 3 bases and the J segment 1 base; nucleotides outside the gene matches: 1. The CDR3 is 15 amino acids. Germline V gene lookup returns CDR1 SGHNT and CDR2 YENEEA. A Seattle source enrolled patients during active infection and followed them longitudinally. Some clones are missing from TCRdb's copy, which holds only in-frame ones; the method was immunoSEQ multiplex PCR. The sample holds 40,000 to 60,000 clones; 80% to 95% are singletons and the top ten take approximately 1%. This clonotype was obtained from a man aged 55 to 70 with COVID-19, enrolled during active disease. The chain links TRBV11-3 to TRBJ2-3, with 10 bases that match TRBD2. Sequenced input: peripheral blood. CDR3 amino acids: CASSFGTSGTDTQYF. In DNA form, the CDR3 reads TGTGCCAGCAGCTTCGGGACTAGCGGCACAGATACGCAGTATTTT. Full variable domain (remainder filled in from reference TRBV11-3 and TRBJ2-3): EAGVVQSPRYKIIEKKQPVAFWCNPISGHNTLYWYLQNLGQGPELLIRYENEEAVDDSQLPKDRFSAERLKGVDSTLKIQPAELGDSAVYLCASSFGTSGTDTQYFGPGTRLTVL.